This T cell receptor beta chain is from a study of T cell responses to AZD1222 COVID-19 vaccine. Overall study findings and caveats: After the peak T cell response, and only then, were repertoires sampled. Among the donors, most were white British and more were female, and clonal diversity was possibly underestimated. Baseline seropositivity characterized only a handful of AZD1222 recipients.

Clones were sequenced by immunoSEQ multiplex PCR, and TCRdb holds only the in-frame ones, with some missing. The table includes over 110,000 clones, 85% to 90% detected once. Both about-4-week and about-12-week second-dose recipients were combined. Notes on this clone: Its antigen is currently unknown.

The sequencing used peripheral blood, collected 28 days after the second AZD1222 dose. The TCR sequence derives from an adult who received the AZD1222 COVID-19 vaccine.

The CDR3 bases are TGTGCCAGTAGTATAGAGCCCGGGTCGGCAGCTTTCTTT. Translated: CASSIEPGSAAFF. V gene TRBV19 combines with J gene TRBJ1-1; D gene uncertain. CDR1 LNHDA and CDR2 SQIVND come from the germline V gene (reference sequence). There are 13 residues in the CDR3. Trimming took 0 bases from V and 10 from J, leaving 12 bases between them.